These T cell receptor beta chains were read from a single sample in a study of regulatory T cells in long-lasting Graves disease. TCRdb analysed the multiplex PCR reads with MiXCR anew, one entry per CDR3 protein. Altogether around 420,000 distinct CDR3 sequences are present, 15% to 17% being singletons, with the ten largest covering around a fifth. Sample: peripheral blood mononuclear cells (PBMCs), taken at new diagnosis, from a patient treated with antithyroid drugs. Receptors were obtained from a female donor with Graves disease. Both conserved end residues are trimmed from each CDR3.

v_gene	j_gene	len	CDR3aa
TRBV28	TRBJ2-7	14	ASSSYPGPKYYEQY
TRBV13	TRBJ2-1	15	ASSIPGTGGEQNEQF
TRBV27	TRBJ1-5	15	AGSQGTIDYSNQPQH
TRBV12-3/TRBV12-4	TRBJ1-1	15	ASSLWGTPTGHTEAF
TRBV28	TRBJ2-7	13	ASSPTGSIGYEQY
TRBV13	TRBJ2-1	12	ASSLLGKNNEQF
TRBV18	TRBJ2-6	12	ASSPESGANVLT
TRBV3-1	TRBJ2-2	14	ASTDGSGRGTGELF
TRBV6-2/TRBV6-3	TRBJ1-2	14	ASRKIRGHGSYGYT
TRBV30	TRBJ2-3	14	AWSDWEASSTDTQY
TRBV3-1	TRBJ1-6	14	ASRGQQADYNSPLH
TRBV4-3	-	12	ASSQDLVRETQY
TRBV10-3	TRBJ1-2	16	AISIQLGQGAPMDGYT
TRBV19	TRBJ1-6	14	ASSVFRDRGNSPLH
TRBV27	TRBJ2-3	14	ASSPAGTGPTDTQY
TRBV6-2/TRBV6-3	TRBJ2-7	12	ASSYPAQDYEQY
TRBV29-1	TRBJ2-7	11	SVEDPGSYEQY
TRBV12-3/TRBV12-4	TRBJ2-5	12	ASSFHRGPETQY
TRBV20-1	TRBJ1-5	10	SAKASNQPQH
TRBV18	TRBJ2-7	12	ASSPSRESYEQY
TRBV20-1	TRBJ2-1	14	SARGASGSSYNEQF
TRBV20-1	TRBJ1-1	11	SAVRDRDTEAF
TRBV3-1	TRBJ1-1	12	ASGDGGGGTEAF
TRBV5-1	TRBJ1-1	13	ASSLAEQLNTEAF
TRBV2	TRBJ1-1	11	ASSPRGSTEAF
TRBV15	TRBJ1-2	13	ATSREAGGYYGYT
TRBV12-3/TRBV12-4	TRBJ2-7	13	ASSPRTSGGYEQY
TRBV24-1	TRBJ2-1	11	ATSGTSDGEEF